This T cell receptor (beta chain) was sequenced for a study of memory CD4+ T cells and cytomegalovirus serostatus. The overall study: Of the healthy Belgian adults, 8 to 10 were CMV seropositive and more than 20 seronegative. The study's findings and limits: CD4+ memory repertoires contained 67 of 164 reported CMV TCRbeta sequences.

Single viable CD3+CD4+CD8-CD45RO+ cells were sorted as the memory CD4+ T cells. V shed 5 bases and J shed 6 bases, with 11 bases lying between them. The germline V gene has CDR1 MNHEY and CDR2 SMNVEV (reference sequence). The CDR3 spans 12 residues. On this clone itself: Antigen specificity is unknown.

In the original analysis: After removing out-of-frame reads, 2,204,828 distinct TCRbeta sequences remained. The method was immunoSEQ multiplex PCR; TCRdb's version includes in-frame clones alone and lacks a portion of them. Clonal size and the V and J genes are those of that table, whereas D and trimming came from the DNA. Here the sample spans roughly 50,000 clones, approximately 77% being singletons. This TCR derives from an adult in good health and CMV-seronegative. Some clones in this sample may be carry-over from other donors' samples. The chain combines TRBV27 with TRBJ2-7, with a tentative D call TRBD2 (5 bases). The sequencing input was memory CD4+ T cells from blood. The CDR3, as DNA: TGTGCCAGCAGTCCGCTAGGGAGCGAGCAGTACTTC. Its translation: CASSPLGSEQYF.